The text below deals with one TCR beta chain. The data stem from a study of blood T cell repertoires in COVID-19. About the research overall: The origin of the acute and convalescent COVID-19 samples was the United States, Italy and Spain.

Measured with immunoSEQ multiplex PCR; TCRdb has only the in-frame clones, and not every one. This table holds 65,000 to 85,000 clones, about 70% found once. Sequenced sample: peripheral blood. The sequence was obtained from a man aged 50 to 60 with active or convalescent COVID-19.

Written as DNA, the CDR3 is TGTGCCAGCACGGACGGCGGGTGGACCGGGGAGCTGTTTTTT. It is translated as CASTDGGWTGELFF. This chain uses TRBV25-1 with TRBJ2-2; maybe TRBD2 (5 bases). The germline V gene encodes CDR1 MGHDK and CDR2 SYGVNS. This CDR3 is built from 14 residues. V was cut by 7 bases and J by 5 bases, with 14 bases left in between.